Below, 16 T cell receptor beta chains from the same sample are listed, as sequenced in a study of blood T cell repertoires in COVID-19. Only in-frame clones appear in the TCRdb table, and some are missing; sequencing was by immunoSEQ multiplex PCR. There are 76,000 or so clones in the sample; about 90% occur only once, and roughly 5.8% lies in the top ten. Sequenced input: peripheral blood. These receptors came from a human donor in a cohort sampled during active COVID-19.

The chain recombines TRBV19 with TRBJ2-1, with 11 bases aligning to TRBD2. Germline V gene lookup returns CDR1 LNHDA and CDR2 SQIVND (reference sequence). The CDR3 runs to 14 residues. The trim removed 9 bases at V and 5 bases at J, leaving 6 bases unmatched. The CDR3: CASNSGGDHNEQFF. Written as DNA, the CDR3 is TGTGCCAGCAATAGCGGGGGGGACCACAATGAGCAGTTCTTC. The full variable domain, in which reference TRBV19 and TRBJ2-1 provide the parts outside the CDR3, is DGGITQSPKYLFRKEGQNVTLSCEQNLNHDAMYWYRQDPGQGLRLIYYSQIVNDFQKGDIAEGYSVSREKKESFPLTVTSAQKNPTAFYLCASNSGGDHNEQFFGPGTRLTVL.

The V and J genes are TRBV7-9 and TRBJ1-3; D remains unclear. V gave up 5 bases and J gave up 2 bases, with 10 bases separating them. Germline CDR1 reads SEHNR; CDR2 reads FQNEAQ (reference sequence). The CDR3 has 14 residues. CDR3 sequence: CASSPRRAGNTIYF. CDR3 in DNA: TGTGCCAGCAGCCCCCGGCGGGCTGGAAACACCATATATTTT.

This chain connects TRBV19 to TRBJ2-7; D remains ambiguous. V gave up 1 base and J gave up 6 bases, with 4 bases separating them. Germline loops: CDR1 LNHDA, CDR2 SQIVND (reference sequence). CDR3 length: 11 residues. The CDR3 spells CASSIGGEQYF. The CDR3 region has the DNA TGTGCCAGTAGTATAGGAGGCGAGCAGTACTTC.

Written as DNA, the CDR3 is TGCAGCGTTTCAGTTAACGAGAACACTGAAGCTTTCTTT. Encoded protein: CSVSVNENTEAFF. V is TRBV29-1 and J is TRBJ1-1, with D uncertain. The CDR3 contains 13 residues. Per the germline V gene, CDR1 is SQVTM and CDR2 is ANQGSEA. The V end was cut by 5 bases, the J end by 1 base, with 11 bases between.

The chain combines TRBV5-5 with TRBJ2-5; 8 bases map to TRBD1. Germline trimming cut 9 bases from V and 5 bases from J; bases unmatched to any gene: 6. Germline assignment: CDR1 SGHKS and CDR2 YYEKEE (reference sequence). This CDR3 comprises 12 residues. CDR3 sequence: CATQGAGETQYF. Here the CDR3 DNA reads TGTGCCACCCAGGGGGCAGGTGAGACCCAGTACTTC.

CDR3 amino acids: CASSLTSGANPYNEQFF. CDR3 in DNA: TGTGCCAGCAGCTTAACTAGCGGGGCAAACCCTTACAATGAGCAGTTCTTC. The chain carries TRBV7-3 and TRBJ2-1; TRBD2 matches at 8 bases. The junction had 8 bases not matched to a gene; V was cut back by 0 bases and J by 4 bases. The CDR3 contains 17 residues. CDR1 is SGHTA and CDR2 is FQGTGA in the germline V gene.

The rearrangement joins TRBV19 to TRBJ1-4; D gene unclear. V dropped 4 bases and J dropped 0 bases, with 6 bases sitting between them. The CDR3 sequence is 14 residues long. CDR1 is LNHDA, CDR2 SQIVND, per germline (reference sequence). The CDR3 loop reads CASSTQATNEKLFF. DNA for the CDR3: TGTGCCAGTAGTACACAAGCAACTAATGAAAAACTGTTTTTT.

This rearrangement joins TRBV9 to TRBJ2-3; 7 bases align to TRBD1. Germline V gives CDR1 SGDLS, CDR2 YYNGEE. This CDR3 has 15 residues. V trimming: 0 bases; J trimming: 2 bases; junction bases outside the gene matches: 3. This chain's CDR3 is CASSVGGGFTDTQYF. The DNA of the CDR3 is TGTGCCAGCAGCGTAGGAGGGGGCTTCACAGATACGCAGTATTTT.

The V gene is TRBV7-2, the J gene TRBJ2-1; TRBD2 is a possible D gene (7 bases). The CDR3 has 15 amino acids. The V and J ends lost 5 bases and 8 bases respectively, with 19 bases between them. Germline assignment: CDR1 SGHTA and CDR2 FQGNSA. CDR3 residues: CASSRRGGGGDEQFF. The CDR3 DNA reads TGTGCCAGCAGCCGGAGAGGAGGGGGGGGTGATGAGCAGTTCTTC.

V and J are TRBV5-1 and TRBJ1-1, with 8 bases identical to TRBD1. CDR1 and CDR2 from the germline V gene are SGHRS and YFSETQ. This CDR3 has 14 amino acids. Trimming at V came to 4 bases and at J to 5 bases, leaving 7 bases not matched to a gene. The CDR3 DNA follows: TGCGCCAGCAGCATAACAGGGGGGAGAACTGAAGCTTTCTTT. As protein: CASSITGGRTEAFF.

The chain employs TRBV11-2 and TRBJ2-3; D is perhaps TRBD1 (6 bases). CDR1 is SGHAT, CDR2 FQNNGV, per germline. This CDR3 spans 13 amino acids. The V end was cut by 8 bases, the J end by 1 base, with 10 bases between. The CDR3 is CASAQGRTDTQYF. The CDR3 DNA follows: TGTGCCAGCGCCCAGGGGCGCACAGATACGCAGTATTTT.

This clone has more than one count but fewer than ten. The chain uses TRBV5-8 and TRBJ1-3; D is ambiguous. CDR3 length: 14 residues. Germline-derived CDR1 and CDR2 are SGHTS and YDEGEE. The V gene lost 3 bases and the J gene lost 0 bases, with 7 bases spanning the gap. CDR3 in amino acids: CASSSSHSGNTIYF. CDR3 in DNA: TGTGCCAGCAGCTCCTCACACTCTGGAAACACCATATATTTT.

CDR3 nucleotides: TGTGCCAGCAGCCAAGTCGGGGGGACAGGGGGCTATGGCTACACCTTC. As protein: CASSQVGGTGGYGYTF. The chain links TRBV3-1 (or the pseudogene TRBV3-2) to TRBJ1-2; TRBD1 matches at 11 bases. The germline V gene encodes CDR1 LGHDT and CDR2 YNNKEL (reference sequence). The CDR3 contains 16 residues. The J segment lost 4 bases and the V segment lost 1 base, leaving 5 bases of the junction unmatched.

This chain links TRBV19 with TRBJ1-6, with 9 bases fitting TRBD1. The trim removed 7 bases at V and 7 bases at J, leaving 14 bases unmatched. This CDR3 has 17 amino acids. Germline values: CDR1 LNHDA, CDR2 SQIVND (reference sequence). The CDR3: CASTGQGQDPLNSPLHF. Written as DNA, the CDR3 is TGTGCCAGTACAGGACAGGGGCAGGATCCTTTAAATTCACCCCTCCACTTT.

This clone appeared once. V usage is TRBV7-6 and J usage is TRBJ1-2; no definite D call. V dropped 2 bases and J dropped 3 bases, with 7 bases sitting between them. Germline V gene data show CDR1 as SGHVS and CDR2 as FNYEAQ. CDR3 length: 13 amino acids. CDR3 sequence (DNA): TGTGCCAGCAGCTTATTTGCAGACTATGGCTACACCTTC. Translation gives CASSLFADYGYTF.

The rearrangement joins TRBV19 to TRBJ2-3; the D gene is possibly TRBD2 (5 bases). V lost 3 bases and J lost 0, with 10 bases in between. This CDR3 is built from 15 residues. Per germline, CDR1 LNHDA and CDR2 SQIVND (reference sequence). The CDR3 bases are TGTGCCAGTAGTATTGGAACTAGTAGCACAGATACGCAGTATTTT. Amino acids: CASSIGTSSTDTQYF.